The rows below give T cell receptor beta chains drawn from one sample of a study of blood T cell repertoires in COVID-19. The method was immunoSEQ multiplex PCR; TCRdb's version includes in-frame clones alone and lacks a portion of them. Here the sample spans approximately 140,000 clones, approximately 80% being singletons. Sequencing was done on a sample of peripheral blood. The source of these receptors is a woman of 80 years or more in a cohort sampled during active or convalescent COVID-19. Each CDR3 is given with its conserved first and last residue. A D gene is named only where the DNA matches it firmly. Expanded clones are given a class, and other clones once, few, many or no size at all.

cdr3_aa	cdr3_nt	clone_size	d_call	v_call	j_call
CARSLLRDEQFF	TGTGCCAGAAGCTTGCTGCGGGATGAGCAGTTCTTC	few	NA	TRBV5-3	TRBJ2-1
CASSETSGTDTQYF	TGCGCCAGCAGTGAAACTAGCGGCACAGATACGCAGTATTTT	NA	TRBD2	TRBV10-2	TRBJ2-3
CAFLRRGGQYTDTQYF	TGTGCCTTCCTCCGCCGGGGGGGCCAGTACACAGATACGCAGTATTTT	once	TRBD2	TRBV30	TRBJ2-3
CASSLSGGVPIEQFF	TGTGCCAGCAGCCTCAGCGGAGGGGTTCCTATTGAGCAGTTCTTC	NA	NA	TRBV7-2	TRBJ2-1
CASNTDPGGPGEQFF	TGTGCCAGCAACACAGATCCCGGGGGGCCAGGCGAGCAGTTCTTC	NA	NA	TRBV27	TRBJ2-1
CAWSGTGTTPLHF	TGTGCCTGGTCCGGGACAGGGACAACACCCCTCCACTTT	NA	TRBD1	TRBV30	TRBJ1-6
CASSSNRGRTEAFF	TGCGCCAGCAGCTCTAACAGGGGGCGGACTGAAGCTTTCTTT	NA	TRBD1	TRBV5-1	TRBJ1-1
CASSHSGQGRQPQHF	TGTGCCAGCAGTCACTCGGGACAGGGTAGACAGCCCCAGCATTTT	NA	TRBD1	TRBV6-6	TRBJ1-5
CASSKGRGLYNSPLHF	TGTGCCAGCAGCAAAGGACGCGGCCTCTATAATTCACCCCTCCACTTT	NA	NA	TRBV21-1	TRBJ1-6
CASSDFTRDNYGYTF	TGCGCCAGCAGCGACTTTACACGGGATAACTATGGCTACACCTTC	NA	NA	TRBV4-1	TRBJ1-2
CASSELGADNYGYTF	TGTGCCAGCAGTGAATTAGGCGCGGATAACTATGGCTACACCTTC	NA	NA	TRBV6-1	TRBJ1-2
CASSALQRNTEAFF	TGTGCCAGCAGTGCTTTACAAAGAAACACTGAAGCTTTCTTT	NA	NA	TRBV6-6	TRBJ1-1
CAWNLDMSYNEQFF	TGTGCCTGGAACCTGGACATGTCCTACAATGAGCAGTTCTTC	NA	NA	TRBV30	TRBJ2-1
CASSPRGDYGYTF	TGTGCCAGCAGTCCCAGGGGGGACTATGGCTACACCTTC	NA	TRBD1	TRBV12-3/TRBV12-4	TRBJ1-2
CASSYSGAASGELFF	TGTGCCAGCAGTTACTCCGGTGCTGCTTCCGGGGAGCTGTTTTTT	NA	NA	TRBV6-5	TRBJ2-2
CTSSQVGGPLHF	TGCACCAGCAGCCAAGTGGGAGGTCCCCTCCACTTT	once	NA	TRBV1	TRBJ1-6
CASSIRDRPTAGELFF	TGTGCCAGTAGTATTAGGGACAGACCGACCGCCGGGGAGCTGTTTTTT	NA	TRBD1	TRBV19	TRBJ2-2
CASSLGTGLGQPQHF	TGTGCCAGCAGCTTAGGTACAGGGCTCGGGCAGCCCCAGCATTTT	NA	NA	TRBV7-2	TRBJ1-5
CASSAKDRGTGNTIYF	TGTGCCAGCAGCGCCAAAGACAGGGGTACTGGAAACACCATATATTTT	NA	TRBD1	TRBV13	TRBJ1-3
CASSIVGTENYGYTF	TGTGCCAGTAGTATAGTGGGGACAGAGAACTATGGCTACACCTTC	NA	TRBD1	TRBV19	TRBJ1-2
CASSWGGIVAEQFF	TGCGCCAGCAGCTGGGGCGGAATCGTCGCTGAGCAGTTCTTC	NA	NA	TRBV5-1	TRBJ2-1
CATSGTSGGTSTDTQYF	TGTGCCACCAGTGGGACTAGCGGGGGGACAAGCACAGATACGCAGTATTTT	NA	TRBD2	TRBV24-1	TRBJ2-3
CASSRRPQGQETQYF	TGTGCCAGCAGCAGAAGGCCGCAGGGCCAAGAGACCCAGTACTTC	NA	NA	TRBV11-2	TRBJ2-5
CASSLGQGVNYGYTF	TGTGCCAGCAGCTTGGGACAGGGGGTAAACTATGGCTACACCTTC	NA	TRBD1	TRBV5-4	TRBJ1-2
CASSERFGGTGGLYEQYF	TGTGCCAGCAGTGAAAGGTTCGGGGGGACAGGGGGCCTCTACGAGCAGTACTTC	NA	TRBD1	TRBV6-1	TRBJ2-7
CASSSPGLAGDGLFTDTQYF	TGTGCCAGCAGTTCCCCGGGACTAGCGGGGGACGGCCTTTTCACAGATACGCAGTATTTT	NA	TRBD2	TRBV28	TRBJ2-3
CASSERGTGLNEKLFF	TGTGCCAGCAGCGAAAGGGGGACAGGCCTCAATGAAAAACTGTTTTTT	NA	TRBD1	TRBV9	TRBJ1-4
CASSAVTGNNEKLFF	TGTGCCAGCAGCGCGGTGACAGGCAATAATGAAAAACTGTTTTTT	few	NA	TRBV7-9	TRBJ1-4
CASTGTGYGYTF	TGTGCCAGCACGGGGACAGGGTATGGCTACACCTTC	NA	TRBD1	TRBV28	TRBJ1-2
CASSQPRQGVLMFF	TGCGCCAGCAGCCAACCGAGACAGGGGGTTCTTATGTTTTTT	NA	TRBD1	TRBV4-1	TRBJ1-4
CASSTGQGGGGELFF	TGTGCCAGTAGTACGGGACAGGGGGGGGGCGGGGAGCTGTTTTTT	NA	TRBD1	TRBV19	TRBJ2-2
CASSLGQGVWNGYTF	TGTGCCAGCAGCTTAGGGCAGGGGGTTTGGAATGGCTACACCTTC	NA	TRBD1	TRBV7-8	TRBJ1-2
CATSDPGQGSNQPQHF	TGTGCCACCAGTGATCCGGGACAGGGGAGCAATCAGCCCCAGCATTTT	NA	TRBD1	TRBV24-1	TRBJ1-5
CASSGQGRTETQYF	TGTGCCAGCTCGGGACAGGGGAGGACAGAGACCCAGTACTTC	NA	TRBD1	TRBV18	TRBJ2-5
CSVLHLSGRGYGYTF	TGCAGCGTTTTACATCTCTCAGGGCGCGGCTATGGCTACACCTTC	NA	NA	TRBV29-1	TRBJ1-2
CASSQENSGASTDTQYF	TGCGCCAGCAGCCAAGAGAATAGCGGAGCTAGCACAGATACGCAGTATTTT	once	NA	TRBV4-1	TRBJ2-3
CASSLAGNYGYTF	TGTGCCAGCAGCTTGGCGGGGAACTATGGCTACACCTTC	NA	NA	TRBV7-9	TRBJ1-2
CAAPKSDTQYF	TGTGCCGCGCCAAAATCAGATACGCAGTATTTT	NA	NA	TRBV2	TRBJ2-3
CASSFQGALGYTF	TGTGCCAGCAGTTTCCAGGGGGCGCTTGGCTACACCTTC	few	TRBD1	TRBV27	TRBJ1-2
CASSQNPLSTDTQYF	TGTGCCAGCAGCCAAAACCCACTAAGCACAGATACGCAGTATTTT	NA	NA	TRBV3-1/TRBV3-2	TRBJ2-3
CASSRGGGETQYF	TGCGCCAGCAGCCGTGGGGGGGGCGAGACCCAGTACTTC	once	NA	TRBV5-1	TRBJ2-5
CASSRTARTMNTEAFF	TGTGCCAGTAGTAGGACAGCCAGGACCATGAACACTGAAGCTTTCTTT	NA	NA	TRBV19	TRBJ1-1
CASRKNRGGSPLHF	TGTGCCAGCAGAAAAAACAGGGGTGGATCACCCCTCCACTTT	few	TRBD1	TRBV5-4	TRBJ1-6
CATLGNLYGYTF	TGTGCCACCCTCGGGAATCTTTATGGCTACACCTTC	NA	NA	TRBV28	TRBJ1-2
CASSLGIGGITGELFF	TGTGCCAGCAGCTTAGGAATTGGGGGGATTACCGGGGAGCTGTTTTTT	NA	NA	TRBV7-2	TRBJ2-2
CASSIALGGSRGYTF	TGTGCCAGTAGTATAGCCCTGGGAGGCTCGAGAGGCTACACCTTC	NA	NA	TRBV19	TRBJ1-2
CASSSRGPKGEQYF	TGCGCCAGCAGCTCCCGTGGGCCTAAGGGGGAGCAGTACTTC	few	NA	TRBV5-1	TRBJ2-7
CASSRLLTGTDTQYF	TGTGCCAGCTCGCGGTTACTGACGGGCACAGATACGCAGTATTTT	NA	NA	TRBV18	TRBJ2-3
CAISPGKGPSEQYF	TGTGCCATCAGCCCGGGGAAGGGTCCCAGCGAGCAGTACTTC	NA	NA	TRBV10-3	TRBJ2-7
CASSTSRVVFNEQFF	TGTGCCAGCAGCACATCCAGGGTTGTGTTCAATGAGCAGTTCTTC	NA	NA	TRBV3-1/TRBV3-2	TRBJ2-1
CASSGQGARVGTGELFF	TGTGCCAGCAGTGGACAGGGGGCGCGAGTCGGCACCGGGGAGCTGTTTTTT	NA	TRBD1	TRBV9	TRBJ2-2
CASIPRGMGQETQYF	TGTGCCAGCATCCCAAGGGGGATGGGACAAGAGACCCAGTACTTC	NA	NA	TRBV6-2/TRBV6-3	TRBJ2-5